Below, 26 T cell receptor beta chains from the same sample are listed, as sequenced in a study of T cells in localized non-small cell lung cancer (dated by TCRdb to 2018 to 2021). Receptors were amplified or captured by the immunoSEQ multiplex PCR assay. Imported from immuneACCESS, the table was reduced by TCRdb to in-frame sequences with V and J called. These copies leave out some clones; in studies compared against another copy, an unresolved V gene accounts for under half, and the cause of the remainder is not known. The sample data list about 56,000 clones, and 75% to 90% of these were observed just once. Approximately 5.6% of the sample is in the top ten clones. The source was peripheral blood, collected before any cancer treatment. The receptors originated from a woman aged 40 to 75 with stage I lung adenocarcinoma.

The chain combines TRBV28 with TRBJ2-7; D may be TRBD1 or TRBD2 (5 bases each). The CDR3 totals 14 residues. Germline CDR1 is MDHEN and CDR2 is SYDVKM. Trimming removed 5 bases at V and 6 bases at J, with 17 bases between. The CDR3 sequence: CASSDIGTFIEQYF. The CDR3 nucleotides read TGTGCCAGCAGTGACATCGGGACCTTCATCGAGCAGTACTTC.

This clone was seen more than once but under ten times. The chain uses TRBV5-6 and TRBJ1-2, with D possibly TRBD1 on 6 matching bases. Germline V gene sequence: CDR1 SGHDT, CDR2 YYEEEE. V lost 1 base and J 6 bases, leaving 10 bases between the germline ends. The CDR3 runs to 13 residues. The CDR3 sequence is CASSLSAGDGYTF. Here the CDR3 DNA reads TGTGCCAGCAGCTTGTCGGCAGGGGATGGCTACACCTTC.

The genes are TRBV15 and TRBJ2-1, with D possibly TRBD2 on 6 matching bases. Trimming removed 0 bases from V and 7 bases from J, with 13 bases in between. Germline values: CDR1 LNHNV, CDR2 YYDKDF (reference sequence). This CDR3 region has 15 residues. The CDR3 sequence is CATSRDFGSGNEQFF. As DNA, the CDR3 is TGTGCCACCAGCAGAGATTTTGGTAGCGGTAATGAGCAGTTCTTC.

The chain has TRBV11-2 and TRBJ2-7; TRBD1 matches 9 bases. Germline CDR1 SGHAT, CDR2 FQNNGV. With 2 bases clipped from V and 7 bases from J, the junction kept 9 bases outside the gene matches. This CDR3 is 15 amino acids long. The CDR3 bases are TGTGCCAGCAGCTTAAAGGGACAGGGTCTGGGGGAGCAGTACTTC. This codes for CASSLKGQGLGEQYF.

The genes are TRBV5-6 and TRBJ1-1; no firm D call. CDR1 SGHDT and CDR2 YYEEEE come from the germline V gene. V was pared by 0 bases and J by 6 bases, with 9 bases between. The CDR3 loop spans 13 amino acids. This chain's CDR3 is CASSLGRVAEAFF. CDR3 nucleotides: TGTGCCAGCAGCTTGGGCCGAGTAGCTGAAGCTTTCTTT.

The CDR3 sequence: CAWSGSDLTEAFF. CDR3 nucleotide sequence: TGTGCCTGGAGTGGTTCGGATCTAACTGAAGCTTTCTTT. The chain joins TRBV30 to TRBJ1-1; no reliable D call. Germline V gives CDR1 GTSNPN, CDR2 SVGIG (reference sequence). The ends were cut back, 1 base at V and 5 bases at J, with 11 bases in the middle. This CDR3 has 13 residues. Combining the CDR3 with reference TRBV30 and TRBJ1-1 gives the whole variable domain SQTIHQWPATLVQPVGSPLSLECTVEGTSNPNLYWYRQAAGRGLQLLFYSVGIGQISSEVPQNLSASRPQDRQFILSSKKLLLSDSGFYLCAWSGSDLTEAFFGQGTRLTVV.

The rearrangement joins TRBV11-2 to TRBJ2-7; 7 positions match TRBD1. Trimming cost V 4 bases and J 4 bases; bases outside gene matches: 7. Germline values: CDR1 SGHAT, CDR2 FQNNGV. This CDR3 region has 14 residues. Here the CDR3 reads CASSWTDRTYEQYF. CDR3 sequence (DNA): TGTGCCAGCAGCTGGACGGACAGGACTTACGAGCAGTACTTC.

The chain has TRBV19 and TRBJ1-2; 7 positions agree with TRBD1. The J segment lost 7 bases and the V segment lost 7 bases, leaving 9 bases of the junction unmatched. The CDR3 covers 13 residues. The germline V gene encodes CDR1 LNHDA and CDR2 SQIVND (reference sequence). Here the CDR3 reads CASNPTGPSGYTF. The CDR3 region has the DNA TGTGCCAGTAACCCGACAGGGCCCTCTGGCTACACCTTC.

This clone has just one count. This chain uses TRBV25-1 with TRBJ2-3; 8 bases fit TRBD1. V trimming: 9 bases; J trimming: 5 bases; junction bases outside the gene matches: 7. This CDR3 has 13 amino acids. In germline, CDR1 is MGHDK, CDR2 SYGVNS. This chain's CDR3 is CASRGQGKDTQYF. The DNA for the CDR3 is TGTGCCAGTCGTGGACAGGGTAAAGATACGCAGTATTTT.

The chain employs TRBV28 and TRBJ2-5; 12 bases map to TRBD2. Trimming at V came to 5 bases and at J to 5 bases, leaving 9 bases not matched to a gene. The CDR3 has 16 amino acids. Germline lookup yields CDR1 MDHEN and CDR2 SYDVKM. CDR3 residues: CASSGLAGTGKETQYF. The CDR3, as DNA: TGTGCCAGCAGTGGACTAGCGGGGACGGGAAAGGAGACCCAGTACTTC.

The chain is built from TRBV5-1 and TRBJ1-6; the D gene is possibly TRBD1 (6 bases). The CDR3 is 13 residues long. V lost 3 bases and J 8 bases, leaving 9 bases between the germline ends. Germline V CDR1 and CDR2: SGHRS, YFSETQ. CDR3 DNA: TGCGCCAGCAGCTCGGACAGTTATTCACCCCTCCACTTT. Amino acid sequence: CASSSDSYSPLHF.

With regard to this clone: Compared with germline, one end of the junction differs, possibly owing to a read error. The genes are TRBV30 and TRBJ1-2; D gene uncertain. This CDR3 spans 10 amino acids. Germline V CDR1 and CDR2: GTSNPN, SVGIG (reference sequence). The CDR3 loop reads CAWSVMKIGF. The CDR3 DNA follows: TGTGCCTGGAGTGTAATGAAGATAGGCTTC.

This chain connects TRBV16 to TRBJ1-1, with 7 nucleotides matching TRBD1. The CDR3 consists of 14 residues. Trimming removed 5 bases from V and 10 bases from J; junction bases left unmatched: 13. The germline CDR1 and CDR2 sequences are KGHSY and FQNENV. The DNA of the CDR3 is TGTGCCAGCAGCTATGACAGGGTCGGGGGCCGAGCTTTCTTT. It is translated as CASSYDRVGGRAFF.

The chain uses TRBV6-6 and TRBJ2-7; TRBD1 might be the D (5 bases). The CDR3 has 13 residues. In germline, CDR1 is MNHNY, CDR2 SVGAGI (reference sequence). Between the trimmed V and J ends, which lost 2 bases and 4 bases, there was a span of 9 bases. As DNA, the CDR3 is TGTGCCAGCAGTTACGCGCAGGGTTACGAGCAGTACTTC. Its protein is CASSYAQGYEQYF.

A few counts support this clone. This chain connects TRBV13 to TRBJ2-7; D may match TRBD1 or TRBD2 (6 bases each). Germline CDR1 PRHDT, CDR2 FYEKMQ (reference sequence). This CDR3 has 11 residues. V shed 1 base and J shed 10 bases, with 8 bases lying between them. The CDR3: CASSLEGGQYF. Written as DNA, the CDR3 is TGTGCCAGCAGCTTAGAGGGGGGCCAGTACTTC.

The chain employs TRBV5-6 and TRBJ2-3; D may be TRBD1 or TRBD2 (5 bases each). This CDR3 spans 15 amino acids. Germline CDR1 SGHDT, CDR2 YYEEEE. Trimming removed 4 bases from V and 0 bases from J, with 12 bases in between. CDR3 sequence: CASSDLRDSTDTQYF. CDR3 DNA: TGTGCCAGCAGCGATCTCCGGGACAGCACAGATACGCAGTATTTT. Supplemented by reference TRBV5-6 and TRBJ2-3, the full variable domain reads DAGVTQSPTHLIKTRGQQVTLRCSPKSGHDTVSWYQQALGQGPQFIFQYYEEEERQRGNFPDRFSGHQFPNYSSELNVNALLLGDSALYLCASSDLRDSTDTQYFGPGTRLTVL.

V and J are TRBV5-4 and TRBJ2-5; TRBD2 aligns across 8 bases. Trimming took 2 bases from V and 5 from J; bases not matched to a gene: 8. This CDR3 contains 15 residues. Germline V lookup: CDR1 SGHNT, CDR2 YYREEE (reference sequence). In DNA form, the CDR3 reads TGTGCCAGCAGCTTCCTAGGCGGGGGGAGGGAGACCCAGTACTTC. Translation: CASSFLGGGRETQYF.

The chain has TRBV7-2 and TRBJ2-3; 9 bases are a match to TRBD1. V was clipped by 5 bases and J by 1 base; unmatched bases: 7. This CDR3 is built from 16 residues. Germline CDR1 reads SGHTA; CDR2 reads FQGNSA. The DNA of the CDR3 is TGTGCCAGCAGCCTAAACAGGGGGCAAGGCACAGATACGCAGTATTTT. Its translation: CASSLNRGQGTDTQYF.

This clone was counted between two and nine times. The same CDR3 also results from other DNA sequences found in this sample. The genes are TRBV7-9 and TRBJ1-1; D unresolved. V was clipped by 5 bases and J by 8 bases, with 6 bases between them. There are 10 residues in the CDR3. The germline V gene encodes CDR1 SEHNR and CDR2 FQNEAQ (reference sequence). CDR3 DNA: TGTGCCAGCAGCGGTACAGAAGCTTTCTTT. It codes for CASSGTEAFF.

The chain carries TRBV7-2 and TRBJ2-7; no firm D call. V shed 1 base and J shed 2 bases, with 9 bases lying between them. This CDR3 region has 14 residues. Germline V gene sequence: CDR1 SGHTA, CDR2 FQGNSA. The CDR3 is CASSLGVGPYEQYF. The DNA of the CDR3 is TGTGCCAGCAGCTTAGGGGTGGGCCCCTACGAGCAGTACTTC.

The J gene is TRBJ1-4, the V gene TRBV9; tentatively, D is TRBD1 (5 bases). Germline V gene data show CDR1 as SGDLS and CDR2 as YYNGEE. V dropped 4 bases and J dropped 1 base, with 11 bases sitting between them. This CDR3 region has 15 residues. DNA for the CDR3: TGTGCCAGCAGCACCGGGACCCAAACTAATGAAAAACTGTTTTTT. It yields the protein CASSTGTQTNEKLFF.

V and J are TRBV19 and TRBJ1-5; perhaps TRBD1 as D (6 bases). Per the germline V gene, CDR1 is LNHDA and CDR2 is SQIVND (reference sequence). Trimming removed 7 bases at V and 1 base at J, with 17 bases between. The CDR3 sequence is 16 residues long. For the CDR3, the DNA is TGTGCCAGTACCGACCCGGGGGGCTGGAGCAATCAGCCCCAGCATTTT. Its translation is CASTDPGGWSNQPQHF.

The rearrangement uses TRBV5-1 and TRBJ1-2; 8 nucleotides match TRBD1. The germline gives CDR1 SGHRS, CDR2 YFSETQ. The CDR3 consists of 15 residues. With V trimmed by 0 bases and J by 2 bases, 3 bases remained unmatched. The CDR3 loop reads CASSLGTGINYGYTF. As DNA, the CDR3 is TGCGCCAGCAGCTTGGGGACAGGGATAAACTATGGCTACACCTTC.

The V call is TRBV6-5, the J call TRBJ2-7, with D perhaps TRBD2 (6 bases). V dropped 6 bases and J dropped 5 bases, with 17 bases sitting between them. Germline assignment: CDR1 MNHEY and CDR2 SVGAGI. CDR3 size: 14 residues. CDR3 region: CASSNGRGFHEQYF. CDR3 bases: TGTGCCAGCAGCAACGGCCGGGGGTTCCACGAGCAGTACTTC.

This chain connects TRBV6-5 to TRBJ2-3; D unresolved. CDR1 and CDR2 (germline): MNHEY, SVGAGI. The V and J ends lost 2 bases and 4 bases respectively, with 4 bases between them. This CDR3 region has 12 residues. CDR3 nucleotide sequence: TGTGCCAGCAGTTACCCGGCAGATACGCAGTATTTT. This sequence encodes CASSYPADTQYF.

For the CDR3, the DNA is TGTGCCAGCAGCCAAGCCGAAGGGTCTGGGGCCAACGTCCTGACTTTC. It codes for CASSQAEGSGANVLTF. V and J are TRBV4-2 and TRBJ2-6, with unresolved D. CDR3 length: 16 amino acids. V dropped 1 base and J dropped 1 base, with 8 bases sitting between them. Germline V gene data show CDR1 as LGHNA and CDR2 as YNFKEQ.